The present T cell receptor beta chain was sequenced within a study of technical replicates of blood from a handful of donors. The method was immunoSEQ multiplex PCR; TCRdb's version includes in-frame clones alone and lacks a portion of them. The data show nearly 80,000 clones, with approximately 93% seen just once and about 0.37% held by the top ten. This clonotype was obtained from a human donor in good health. The material sequenced was T cells isolated from PBMCs.

This chain's CDR3 is CASSLMEDSYEQYF. The DNA for the CDR3 is TGTGCCAGCAGCCTGATGGAGGACTCCTACGAGCAGTACTTC. The rearrangement links TRBV9 to TRBJ2-7; TRBD2 might be the D (5 bases). The CDR3 has 14 amino acids. V was clipped by 4 bases and J by 0 bases, with 11 bases between them. CDR1 and CDR2 (germline): SGDLS, YYNGEE.